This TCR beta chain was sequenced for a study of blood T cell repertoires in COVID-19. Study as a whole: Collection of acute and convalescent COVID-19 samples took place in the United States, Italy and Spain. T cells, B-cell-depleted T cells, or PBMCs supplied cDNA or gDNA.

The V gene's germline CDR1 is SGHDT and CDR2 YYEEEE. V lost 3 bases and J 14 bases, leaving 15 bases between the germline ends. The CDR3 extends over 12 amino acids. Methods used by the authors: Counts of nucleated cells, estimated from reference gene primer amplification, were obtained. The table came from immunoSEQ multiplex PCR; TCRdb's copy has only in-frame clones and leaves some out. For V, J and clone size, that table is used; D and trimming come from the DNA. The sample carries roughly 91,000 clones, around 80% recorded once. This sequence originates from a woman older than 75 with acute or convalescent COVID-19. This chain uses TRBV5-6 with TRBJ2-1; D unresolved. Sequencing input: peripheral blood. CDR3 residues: CASSSDSLSKFF. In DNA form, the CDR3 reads TGTGCCAGCAGCTCTGACTCATTATCGAAGTTCTTC.